What follows are 23 T cell receptor beta chains derived from one specimen sequenced in a study of control samples from healthy donors and cancer patients. TCRdb keeps only in-frame clones here, not all; method: immunoSEQ multiplex PCR. Here the sample spans some 120,000 clones, approximately 94% being singletons. Sequenced: blood. The receptor set was obtained from a man aged 25-40 years in good health.

The rearrangement links TRBV19 to TRBJ1-5; no reliable D call. Germline V gene sequence: CDR1 LNHDA, CDR2 SQIVND (reference sequence). V shed 3 bases and J shed 3 bases, with 15 bases lying between them. The CDR3 consists of 16 residues. CDR3 DNA sequence: TGTGCCAGTAGTATGCGCGACGGATTACTCAATCAGCCCCAGCATTTT. It codes for CASSMRDGLLNQPQHF.

The genes are TRBV27 and TRBJ2-2; no clear D gene. In germline, CDR1 is MNHEY, CDR2 SMNVEV (reference sequence). The V and J ends lost 3 bases and 6 bases respectively, with 5 bases between them. CDR3 length equals 12 residues. CDR3 region: CASSFAPGELFF. The CDR3 nucleotides read TGTGCCAGCAGTTTTGCTCCCGGGGAGCTGTTTTTT.

The chain uses TRBV30 and TRBJ2-1, with a possible D match to TRBD2 (6 bases). Germline CDR1 reads GTSNPN; CDR2 reads SVGIG (reference sequence). Trimming removed 5 bases from V and 2 bases from J, with 16 bases in between. CDR3 length equals 15 residues. Here the CDR3 DNA reads TGTGCCTGGGCCCCTTGGGGGGTGCCCTACAATGAGCAGTTCTTC. This gives the protein CAWAPWGVPYNEQFF.

The V call is TRBV27, the J call TRBJ2-6; D not certain. The V gene's germline CDR1 is MNHEY and CDR2 SMNVEV (reference sequence). The V gene lost 5 bases and the J gene lost 0 bases, with 5 bases spanning the gap. The CDR3 totals 14 residues. This CDR3 is CASSLYSGANVLTF. CDR3 nucleotide sequence: TGTGCCAGCAGTCTCTACTCTGGGGCCAACGTCCTGACTTTC.

A single count supports this clone. The CDR3 DNA reads as TGTGCCAGCAGCTCTCCTAGACAGGGGAACTTCTATGGCTACACCTTC. Encoded protein: CASSSPRQGNFYGYTF. This chain links TRBV28 with TRBJ1-2; 8 bases match TRBD1. Germline V CDR1 and CDR2: MDHEN, SYDVKM. The CDR3 sequence is 16 residues long. With V trimmed by 6 bases and J by 4 bases, 13 bases remained unmatched.

This chain connects TRBV11-2 to TRBJ2-1, with TRBD2 matching 10 bases. The CDR3 spans 16 residues. CDR1 is SGHAT and CDR2 is FQNNGV in the germline V gene. V trimming: 0 bases; J trimming: 3 bases; junction bases outside the gene matches: 2. The CDR3 here is CASSLDPSGGYNEQFF. The CDR3 region has the DNA TGTGCCAGCAGCTTAGACCCTAGCGGGGGCTACAATGAGCAGTTCTTC.

The J gene is TRBJ1-1, the V gene TRBV18; D gene uncertain. Per germline, CDR1 KGHSH and CDR2 LQKENI. Trimming removed 3 bases from V and 2 bases from J, with 13 bases in between. There are 15 residues in the CDR3. CDR3 nucleotides: TGTGCCAGCTCACCCGATTCGACTGTTAACACTGAAGCTTTCTTT. Its protein product is CASSPDSTVNTEAFF.

The rearrangement uses TRBV3-1 (or the pseudogene TRBV3-2) and TRBJ2-2; TRBD2 matches 7 bases. The J segment lost 0 bases and the V segment lost 4 bases, leaving 8 bases of the junction unmatched. The CDR3 sequence is 17 residues long. Germline V gene sequence: CDR1 LGHDT, CDR2 YNNKEL (reference sequence). The CDR3 loop is CASSRKVGGANTGELFF. Written as DNA, the CDR3 is TGTGCCAGCAGCCGGAAGGTTGGGGGGGCGAACACCGGGGAGCTGTTTTTT.

The rearrangement joins TRBV11-3 to TRBJ2-1; TRBD2 aligns across 8 bases. Germline trimming cut 0 bases from V and 9 bases from J; bases unmatched to any gene: 10. The CDR3 is made up of 16 amino acids. Germline V CDR1 and CDR2: SGHNT, YENEEA. Written as DNA, the CDR3 is TGTGCCAGCAGCTTAGAGGGGCTGCTCGGGGGGGGTGAGCAGTTCTTC. It translates to CASSLEGLLGGGEQFF. Based on the CDR3 plus reference TRBV11-3 and TRBJ2-1, the full variable domain is EAGVVQSPRYKIIEKKQPVAFWCNPISGHNTLYWYLQNLGQGPELLIRYENEEAVDDSQLPKDRFSAERLKGVDSTLKIQPAELGDSAVYLCASSLEGLLGGGEQFFGPGTRLTVL.

V and J are TRBV3-1 (or the pseudogene TRBV3-2) and TRBJ2-5, with 8 bases fitting TRBD1. This CDR3 is 15 amino acids long. Germline CDR1 reads LGHDT; CDR2 reads YNNKEL (reference sequence). Trimming at V came to 4 bases and at J to 6 bases, leaving 10 bases not matched to a gene. The CDR3 reads CASSPNEDRAQTQYF. For the CDR3, the DNA is TGTGCCAGCAGCCCGAACGAGGACAGGGCGCAGACCCAGTACTTC.

The chain uses TRBV7-9 and TRBJ1-2; D is unresolved. Trimming took 2 bases from V and 6 from J, leaving 13 bases between them. This CDR3 comprises 14 residues. Germline CDR1 reads SEHNR; CDR2 reads FQNEAQ (reference sequence). CDR3 loop: CASSLSDSFNGYTF. CDR3 in DNA: TGTGCCAGCAGCTTAAGTGACTCGTTCAATGGCTACACCTTC.

The V gene is TRBV5-4, the J gene TRBJ2-5; D is undetermined. The CDR3 is 12 amino acids. The germline gives CDR1 SGHNT, CDR2 YYREEE (reference sequence). V lost 0 bases to trimming and J lost 4 bases, with 4 bases between them. The CDR3 is CASSLDRETQYF. CDR3 coding DNA: TGTGCCAGCAGCTTGGATCGAGAGACCCAGTACTTC.

The V gene is TRBV6-6, the J gene TRBJ2-7; 11 positions match TRBD1. The germline CDR1 and CDR2 sequences are MNHNY and SVGAGI (reference sequence). This CDR3 spans 13 amino acids. V shed 7 bases and J 4 bases; nucleotides not matched to a gene: 3. This CDR3 reads CASMDRGQYEQYF. The CDR3 DNA sequence: TGTGCCAGCATGGACAGGGGGCAATACGAGCAGTACTTC.

The chain employs TRBV4-1 and TRBJ2-7; 7 nucleotides line up with TRBD2. The germline CDR1 and CDR2 sequences are MGHRA and YSYEKL. J was trimmed by 2 bases and V by 0 bases; bases with no gene match: 7. The CDR3 is made up of 16 amino acids. The chain's CDR3 is CASSQDLRGITYEQYF. The DNA for the CDR3 is TGCGCCAGCAGCCAAGATTTGCGGGGGATTACCTACGAGCAGTACTTC.

The chain couples TRBV4-3 to TRBJ2-1, with a possible D match to TRBD2 (5 bases). There are 13 residues in the CDR3. Germline assignment: CDR1 LGHNA and CDR2 YSLEER. Trimming took off 0 bases at V and 9 bases at J, with 9 bases between the two ends. CDR3 nucleotide sequence: TGCGCCAGCAGCCAAGATAGGGCGGGTGAGCAGTTCTTC. Translating it yields CASSQDRAGEQFF.

This chain joins TRBV7-9 and TRBJ1-6; D gene ambiguous. V gave up 0 bases and J gave up 6 bases, with 15 bases separating them. The CDR3 covers 17 residues. The germline V gene encodes CDR1 SEHNR and CDR2 FQNEAQ (reference sequence). Written as DNA, the CDR3 is TGTGCCAGCAGCTTAGCGGGATACGGTGCATCTAATTCACCCCTCCACTTT. It specifies CASSLAGYGASNSPLHF. Drawing the rest from reference TRBV7-9 and TRBJ1-6, the complete variable domain is DTGVSQNPRHKITKRGQNVTFRCDPISEHNRLYWYRQTLGQGPEFLTYFQNEAQLEKSRLLSDRFSAERPKGSFSTLEIQRTEQGDSAMYLCASSLAGYGASNSPLHFGNGTRLTVT.

V usage is TRBV2 and J usage is TRBJ1-6, with TRBD1 matching 7 bases. Trimming cost V 6 bases and J 10 bases; bases outside gene matches: 12. This CDR3 contains 15 residues. In germline, CDR1 is SNHLY, CDR2 FYNNEI. The CDR3 coding sequence is TGTGCCAGCAGGGGGGAACAGGGGCGACGATCACCCCTCCACTTT. Residues: CASRGEQGRRSPLHF.

The V call is TRBV7-6, the J call TRBJ1-2; D not certain. The germline gives CDR1 SGHVS, CDR2 FNYEAQ. The V end lost 5 bases, the J end lost 4 bases, and 17 bases lay between the germline ends. CDR3 length: 15 amino acids. The CDR3 region has the DNA TGTGCCAGCAGCCCCGGTCGTGCCAGCCCCTATGGCTACACCTTC. It is translated as CASSPGRASPYGYTF.

This sequence joins TRBV19 and TRBJ1-2; tentative D call: TRBD1 (6 bases). Germline V lookup: CDR1 LNHDA, CDR2 SQIVND (reference sequence). This CDR3 has 15 residues. Trimming cost V 3 bases and J 7 bases, with 18 bases left between them. This CDR3 reads CASSISSQGLSGYTF. In nucleotides, the CDR3 is TGTGCCAGTAGTATTTCCTCACAGGGTCTCAGTGGCTACACCTTC.

This CDR3 is CASNYGRYNTGELFF. CDR3 bases: TGTGCCAGCAACTACGGACGGTATAACACCGGGGAGCTGTTTTTT. The rearrangement joins TRBV28 to TRBJ2-2; D uncertain. Germline V gives CDR1 MDHEN, CDR2 SYDVKM. This CDR3 spans 15 amino acids. The ends were cut back, 7 bases at V and 2 bases at J, with 14 bases in the middle.

The J gene is TRBJ1-2, the V gene TRBV7-6; possibly TRBD1 for D (5 bases). The CDR3 totals 14 residues. Germline V CDR1 and CDR2: SGHVS, FNYEAQ. The V gene lost 2 bases and the J gene lost 6 bases, with 13 bases spanning the gap. As DNA, the CDR3 is TGTGCCAGCAGCTTACAGCCGACGACAGATGGCTACACCTTC. Encoded protein: CASSLQPTTDGYTF. Based on the CDR3 plus reference TRBV7-6 and TRBJ1-2, the full variable domain is GAGVSQSPRYKVTKRGQDVALRCDPISGHVSLYWYRQALGQGPEFLTYFNYEAQQDKSGLPNDRFSAERPEGSISTLTIQRTEQRDSAMYRCASSLQPTTDGYTFGSGTRLTVV.

The chain recombines TRBV7-9 with TRBJ1-1; possibly TRBD1 for D (6 bases). This CDR3 is built from 13 residues. With 2 bases removed from V and 8 bases from J, the gap between germline ends came to 12 bases. Germline assignment: CDR1 SEHNR and CDR2 FQNEAQ (reference sequence). CDR3 loop: CASSLPNDREAFF. In DNA form, the CDR3 reads TGTGCCAGCAGCTTACCGAACGACAGGGAAGCTTTCTTT.

The V call is TRBV5-1, the J call TRBJ2-6, with TRBD1 identical over 8 bases. V trimming: 4 bases; J trimming: 18 bases; junction bases outside the gene matches: 15. CDR1 SGHRS and CDR2 YFSETQ come from the germline V gene. The CDR3 length is 14 residues. CDR3 sequence: CASSLPRTGHPGTF. Here the CDR3 DNA reads TGCGCCAGCAGCCTGCCGAGGACAGGGCATCCTGGGACTTTC.